These 18 T cell receptor beta chains came from one sample sequenced in a study of CD8+CD57+ T cells in acquired aplastic anemia. Using genomic DNA as the template, TCR beta VDJ and CDR3 profiling was carried out. TCRdb used MiXCR to reprocess the reads, holding one entry per CDR3 protein. The table shows about 210,000 distinct CDR3 sequences, with over 55% occurring only once. Sequencing input: sorted CD4+, CD8+, or CD8+CD57+ T cells (not recorded which) from PBMCs. The source of these receptors is a human donor in good health.

This clonotype was found once. The rearrangement uses TRBV29-1 and TRBJ2-7, with TRBD1 as a possible D gene (6 bases). Deletions cut 4 bases from V and 6 bases from J, with 13 bases between. The CDR3 has 12 residues. Germline V CDR1 and CDR2: SQVTM, ANQGSEA. Written as DNA, the CDR3 is TGCAGCGTTGTGGTGGGGGCGGGCGAGCAGTACTTC. This gives the protein CSVVVGAGEQYF.

CDR3 nucleotide sequence: TGTGCCACCAGTGAGAGGTACCAAGAGACCCAGTACTTC. Amino acids: CATSERYQETQYF. The chain is built from TRBV24-1 and TRBJ2-5; D not resolved. Trimming cost V 4 bases and J 0 bases, with 5 bases left between them. The CDR3 is 13 amino acids. The germline gives CDR1 KGHDR, CDR2 SFDVKD.

This chain links TRBV5-8 with TRBJ1-5; no definite D call. CDR3 length equals 16 residues. V lost 0 bases, J lost 2 bases, and 12 bases lay in between. Per germline, CDR1 SGHTS and CDR2 YDEGEE. CDR3 sequence (DNA): TGTGCCAGCAGCTTGGGAAGGGCCGGGGGCAATCAGCCCCAGCATTTT. It yields the protein CASSLGRAGGNQPQHF.

The J gene is TRBJ2-7, the V gene TRBV10-3; D is ambiguous. The CDR3 covers 15 residues. CDR1 and CDR2 from the germline V gene are ENHRY and SYGVKD. Trimming took 3 bases from V and 0 from J, leaving 12 bases between them. The CDR3 region has the DNA TGTGCCATCAGTGATAGGTGGAGTAGCTCCTACGAGCAGTACTTC. It specifies CAISDRWSSSYEQYF.

This clonotype came up many times. The genes are TRBV27 and TRBJ1-3, with a tentative D call TRBD1 (5 bases). In germline, CDR1 is MNHEY, CDR2 SMNVEV (reference sequence). There are 15 residues in the CDR3. Between the trimmed V and J ends, which lost 2 bases and 0 bases, there was a span of 8 bases. The CDR3 bases are TGTGCCAGCAGTTTACAGGGACTCTCTGGAAACACCATATATTTT. Its translation: CASSLQGLSGNTIYF.

This clonotype has only one observation. The V and J genes are TRBV7-9 and TRBJ2-7; TRBD1 matches at 8 bases. Losses at the gene ends were 1 base for V and 2 bases for J; bases not matched to a gene: 10. The CDR3 contains 17 residues. Germline lookup yields CDR1 SEHNR and CDR2 FQNEAQ (reference sequence). The CDR3 reads CASSLVEGQGWPYEQYF. The CDR3 DNA follows: TGTGCCAGCAGCTTAGTCGAAGGACAGGGTTGGCCCTACGAGCAGTACTTC.

The chain joins TRBV20-1 to TRBJ1-1; D is perhaps TRBD1 (5 bases). Germline V gives CDR1 DFQATT, CDR2 SNEGSKA (reference sequence). V was cut by 6 bases and J by 0 bases, with 11 bases left in between. The CDR3 covers 13 residues. This chain's CDR3 is CSASDIVNTEAFF. In DNA, the CDR3 is TGCAGTGCCTCGGACATAGTGAACACTGAAGCTTTCTTT.

The V and J genes are TRBV29-1 and TRBJ2-5; TRBD1 or TRBD2 may be the D gene (6 bases each). The CDR3 contains 14 residues. V was cut by 2 bases and J by 5 bases, with 15 bases left in between. Germline values: CDR1 SQVTM, CDR2 ANQGSEA. This chain's CDR3 is CSVERVWGAETQYF. Written as DNA, the CDR3 is TGCAGCGTTGAAAGGGTATGGGGGGCTGAGACCCAGTACTTC.

Concerning this clonotype: An end of the junction does not agree with germline; a read error may underlie this. The V call is TRBV7-2, the J call TRBJ2-7, with 12 bases fitting TRBD2. CDR1 and CDR2 (germline): SGHTA, FQGNSA. This CDR3 is built from 15 residues. The CDR3 region is CASSLAGGLAYEQYF. For the CDR3, the DNA is TGTGCCAGCAGCCTAGCGGGAGGGCTCGCCTACGAGCAGTACTTC. Supplemented by reference TRBV7-2 and TRBJ2-7, the full variable domain reads GAGVSQSPSNKVTEKGKDVELRCDPISGHTALYWYRQSLGQGLEFLIYFQGNSAPDKSGLPSDRFSAERTGGSVSTLTIQRTQQEDSAVYLCASSLAGGLAYEQYFGPGTRLTVT.

This clonotype has a count of ten or more. This chain links TRBV6-6 with TRBJ2-1; D remains unclear. CDR3 length equals 12 residues. Trimming cost V 1 base and J 6 bases, with 4 bases left between them. Germline CDR1 is MNHNY and CDR2 is SVGAGI (reference sequence). The CDR3 DNA sequence: TGTGCCAGCAGTTACTTTCGCAATGAGCAGTTCTTC. This encodes CASSYFRNEQFF.

The chain carries TRBV7-8 and TRBJ1-1; D gene ambiguous. This CDR3 is 14 amino acids long. Germline CDR1 reads SGHVS; CDR2 reads FQNEAQ. Between the trimmed V and J ends, which lost 5 bases and 1 base, there was a span of 11 bases. CDR3 in amino acids: CASSAQWGNTEAFF. CDR3 bases: TGTGCCAGCAGCGCCCAATGGGGGAACACTGAAGCTTTCTTT.

This clonotype came up many times. The J gene is TRBJ1-1, the V gene TRBV4-1, with TRBD1 as a possible D gene (6 bases). Germline CDR1 MGHRA, CDR2 YSYEKL. The ends were cut back, 3 bases at V and 3 bases at J, with 14 bases in the middle. The CDR3 has 15 residues. The CDR3 nucleotides read TGCGCCAGCAGCCATAGAACAGGGAGCGACACTGAAGCTTTCTTT. Its protein product is CASSHRTGSDTEAFF.

Worth noting for this clonotype: This sequence may be a read error, since a much larger clone differs from it by one base. This chain uses TRBV6-2 or TRBV6-3 with TRBJ2-1; D may be TRBD2 (7 bases). Germline V lookup: CDR1 MNHEY, CDR2 SVGEGT. CDR3 length: 16 residues. V was clipped by 2 bases and J by 4 bases, with 15 bases between them. The CDR3 DNA is TGTGCCAGCAGTTACGGCCTAGGGGGGGATTACAATGAGCAGTTCTTC. Amino acids: CASSYGLGGDYNEQFF.

The chain employs TRBV25-1 and TRBJ2-5, with 8 bases lining up with TRBD2. The CDR3 spans 16 residues. CDR1 MGHDK and CDR2 SYGVNS come from the germline V gene. The ends lost 6 bases at V and 2 bases at J; junction bases unmatched: 11. This CDR3 reads CASRKGGAGVQETQYF. Here the CDR3 DNA reads TGTGCCAGCAGGAAGGGGGGAGCGGGAGTTCAAGAGACCCAGTACTTC.

This clonotype was observed many times. V is TRBV27 and J is TRBJ2-1; D is ambiguous. The germline CDR1 and CDR2 sequences are MNHEY and SMNVEV (reference sequence). The CDR3 contains 11 residues. The V end was cut by 10 bases, the J end by 11 bases, with 15 bases between. The CDR3 DNA reads TGTGCCACCGATTCACCTCCCCAGCAGTTCTTC. As protein: CATDSPPQQFF.

The J gene is TRBJ1-1, the V gene TRBV7-3; 10 bases map to TRBD1. With V trimmed by 2 bases and J by 5 bases, 5 bases remained unmatched. This CDR3 region has 15 residues. Germline CDR1 SGHTA, CDR2 FQGTGA. CDR3 protein: CASSLEGTGVTEAFF. The DNA for the CDR3 is TGTGCCAGCAGCTTAGAAGGGACAGGGGTTACTGAAGCTTTCTTT.

The genes are TRBV7-3 and TRBJ2-7; 8 bases map to TRBD1. In germline, CDR1 is SGHTA, CDR2 FQGTGA. CDR3 length: 15 amino acids. V was pared by 5 bases and J by 2 bases, with 8 bases of the junction left unmatched. DNA of the CDR3: TGTGCCAGCAGCCCAGGGGGCGCAGGACCCTACGAGCAGTACTTC. It is translated as CASSPGGAGPYEQYF.

The chain employs TRBV7-2 and TRBJ2-7, with D hard to call. Germline CDR1 SGHTA, CDR2 FQGNSA. V was pared by 5 bases and J by 4 bases, with 21 bases between. The CDR3 runs 16 residues. The chain's CDR3 is CASSIIGQNLLYEQYF. The CDR3 coding sequence is TGTGCCAGCAGCATTATAGGCCAAAACCTACTTTACGAGCAGTACTTC.